Presented here are 22 T cell receptor beta chains from one specimen sequenced in a study of blood T cell repertoires in COVID-19. The method was immunoSEQ multiplex PCR; TCRdb's version includes in-frame clones alone and lacks a portion of them. Found here are about 87,000 clones, about 80% of them singletons; the top ten hold around 4.2%. Specimen: peripheral blood. The source of these receptors is a woman between 50 and 59 years old with acute or convalescent COVID-19.

Concerning this clone: The same CDR3 arises from other DNA sequences in this sample as well. The chain uses TRBV28 and TRBJ1-1, with 7 bases that match TRBD1. Germline V lookup: CDR1 MDHEN, CDR2 SYDVKM. Trimming cost V 4 bases and J 1 base; bases outside gene matches: 3. There are 14 residues in the CDR3. The CDR3 spells CASSSGQTNTEAFF. The CDR3, as DNA: TGTGCCAGCAGTTCGGGACAGACGAACACTGAAGCTTTCTTT.

The chain employs TRBV5-1 and TRBJ1-3; D call uncertain. The CDR3 totals 14 residues. V lost 4 bases to trimming and J lost 0 bases, with 8 bases between them. Germline V gene lookup returns CDR1 SGHRS and CDR2 YFSETQ. CDR3 sequence (DNA): TGCGCCAGCAGCGCCAGTGACTCTGGAAACACCATATATTTT. The encoded protein is CASSASDSGNTIYF.

The rearrangement uses TRBV14 and TRBJ1-4; D call uncertain. V dropped 0 bases and J dropped 0 bases, with 8 bases sitting between them. CDR1 SGHDN and CDR2 FVKESK come from the germline V gene. This CDR3 is built from 16 residues. In DNA form, the CDR3 reads TGTGCCAGCAGCCAAGAGAGGCTTGCAACTAATGAAAAACTGTTTTTT. It specifies CASSQERLATNEKLFF.

J is TRBJ2-5 and V is TRBV6-5; D is ambiguous. The germline V gene has CDR1 MNHEY and CDR2 SVGAGI. This CDR3 is 15 amino acids long. With 0 bases removed from V and 6 bases from J, the gap between germline ends came to 14 bases. For the CDR3, the DNA is TGTGCCAGCAGTTACTCGAGAACCGGTGGGCAGACCCAGTACTTC. It is translated as CASSYSRTGGQTQYF.

The genes are TRBV4-2 and TRBJ1-3; 7 nucleotides align to TRBD1. J gave up 0 bases and V 1 base, and 3 bases lay outside the gene matches. There are 16 residues in the CDR3. Germline CDR1 reads LGHNA; CDR2 reads YNFKEQ. The CDR3 DNA sequence: TGTGCCAGCAGCCAAGGACAGGGCCTCTCTGGAAACACCATATATTTT. Protein product: CASSQGQGLSGNTIYF.

Written as DNA, the CDR3 is TGTGCCAGCAGTTTTTTCGTCGGGTCTAATGAAAAACTGTTTTTT. It translates to CASSFFVGSNEKLFF. This chain joins TRBV28 and TRBJ1-4; D is undetermined. Germline V gene lookup returns CDR1 MDHEN and CDR2 SYDVKM. V gave up 3 bases and J gave up 3 bases, with 11 bases separating them. The CDR3 loop spans 15 amino acids.

V usage is TRBV28 and J usage is TRBJ1-4; no definite D call. The CDR3 runs 13 residues. Germline CDR1 reads MDHEN; CDR2 reads SYDVKM. V lost 6 bases, J lost 4 bases, and 9 bases lay in between. CDR3 sequence: CASSPFGNEKLFF. The DNA for the CDR3 is TGTGCCAGCAGCCCCTTCGGTAATGAAAAACTGTTTTTT.

This clone was counted once. The CDR3: CATSRDSISGVPYNEQFF. DNA for the CDR3: TGTGCCACCAGCAGAGATTCTATATCAGGGGTCCCCTACAATGAGCAGTTCTTC. The chain has TRBV15 and TRBJ2-1, with a weak D call TRBD1 (6 bases). This CDR3 has 18 residues. Trimming took 0 bases from V and 2 from J, leaving 17 bases between them. CDR1 and CDR2 (germline): LNHNV, YYDKDF (reference sequence).

J is TRBJ2-7 and V is TRBV28, with 9 bases matching TRBD1. This CDR3 contains 12 residues. V lost 8 bases to trimming and J lost 3 bases; unmatched junction nucleotides: 2. CDR1 is MDHEN, CDR2 SYDVKM, per germline. The CDR3 protein is CASGGQGYEQYF. In nucleotides, the CDR3 is TGTGCCAGCGGGGGACAGGGCTACGAGCAGTACTTC.

V gene TRBV28 combines with J gene TRBJ1-5; 8 bases are a match to TRBD1. Germline CDR1 is MDHEN and CDR2 is SYDVKM. J lost 4 bases, V lost 4 bases, and 3 bases had no gene match. The CDR3 contains 14 residues. The CDR3 protein is CASSSRQGNQPQHF. For the CDR3, the DNA is TGTGCCAGCAGTTCCCGACAGGGGAATCAGCCCCAGCATTTT.

The rearrangement joins TRBV5-5 to TRBJ2-7; a weak D match, TRBD2 (6 bases). The CDR3 spans 15 residues. Per germline, CDR1 SGHKS and CDR2 YYEKEE (reference sequence). V was trimmed by 0 bases and J by 3 bases, leaving 13 bases between them. CDR3 coding DNA: TGTGCCAGCAGCTTGGCCGGGAGCTCTATCTACGAGCAGTACTTC. Translating gives CASSLAGSSIYEQYF.

DNA of the CDR3: TGTGCCAGCAGTTCGTCAACTAATGAAAAACTGTTTTTT. It translates to CASSSSTNEKLFF. The J gene is TRBJ1-4, the V gene TRBV6-5; D not resolved. This CDR3 comprises 13 residues. The germline CDR1 and CDR2 sequences are MNHEY and SVGAGI. Trimming stripped 4 bases from V and 0 bases from J, with 3 bases between.

J is TRBJ2-7 and V is TRBV9, with 9 bases identical to TRBD1. The CDR3 runs to 14 residues. Germline assignment: CDR1 SGDLS and CDR2 YYNGEE. V gave up 3 bases and J gave up 6 bases; unmatched junction bases: 7. CDR3 loop: CASSEGTGSLEQYF. CDR3 sequence (DNA): TGTGCCAGCAGCGAAGGGACAGGGTCCCTCGAGCAGTACTTC. Together with reference TRBV9 and TRBJ2-7, the CDR3 gives the full variable domain: DSGVTQTPKHLITATGQRVTLRCSPRSGDLSVYWYQQSLDQGLQFLIQYYNGEERAKGNILERFSAQQFPDLHSELNLSSLELGDSALYFCASSEGTGSLEQYFGPGTRLTVT.

This chain joins TRBV25-1 and TRBJ1-3, with TRBD1 identical over 8 bases. The trim removed 5 bases at V and 2 bases at J, leaving 2 bases unmatched. CDR1 and CDR2 from the germline V gene are MGHDK and SYGVNS. The CDR3 length is 14 residues. Written as DNA, the CDR3 is TGTGCCAGCAGTAGACAGGGGACTGGAAACACCATATATTTT. Encoded protein: CASSRQGTGNTIYF.

The CDR3 is CASSVEAGVWTDTQYF. The CDR3 DNA sequence: TGTGCCAGCAGCGTAGAGGCAGGGGTGTGGACAGATACGCAGTATTTT. This rearrangement joins TRBV9 to TRBJ2-3; D possibly corresponds to TRBD1 (6 bases). Germline V gene lookup returns CDR1 SGDLS and CDR2 YYNGEE. The CDR3 has 16 residues. V was cut by 0 bases and J by 3 bases, with 14 bases left in between. The full variable domain, with the rest looked up from reference TRBV9 and TRBJ2-3, is DSGVTQTPKHLITATGQRVTLRCSPRSGDLSVYWYQQSLDQGLQFLIQYYNGEERAKGNILERFSAQQFPDLHSELNLSSLELGDSALYFCASSVEAGVWTDTQYFGPGTRLTVL.

This clone was detected only a few times. This CDR3 is CATSGGNYGYTF. CDR3 in DNA: TGTGCCACCAGTGGGGGCAACTATGGCTACACCTTC. The chain recombines TRBV24-1 with TRBJ1-2, with D perhaps matching TRBD1 (5 bases). Trimming took 5 bases from V and 2 from J, leaving 5 bases between them. CDR3 length: 12 amino acids. Germline V gene lookup returns CDR1 KGHDR and CDR2 SFDVKD.

The chain combines TRBV7-2 with TRBJ2-1, with 7 bases aligning to TRBD1. V trimming: 5 bases; J trimming: 15 bases; junction bases outside the gene matches: 10. Germline V lookup: CDR1 SGHTA, CDR2 FQGNSA. The CDR3 has 12 amino acids. The CDR3 sequence: CASSKQQGHPFF. Here the CDR3 DNA reads TGTGCCAGCAGCAAGCAACAGGGGCACCCGTTCTTC.

This clone was detected once. The V gene is TRBV30, the J gene TRBJ1-2; no reliable D call. Deletions cut 4 bases from V and 6 bases from J, with 9 bases between. The CDR3 has 11 residues. The germline V gene has CDR1 GTSNPN and CDR2 SVGIG (reference sequence). The CDR3 sequence is CAWKQYDGYTF. The CDR3 nucleotides read TGTGCCTGGAAACAGTACGATGGCTACACCTTC.

The V gene is TRBV6-6, the J gene TRBJ1-1, with TRBD1 as a possible D gene (5 bases). V lost 2 bases to trimming and J lost 7 bases, with 11 bases between them. This CDR3 region has 13 residues. Germline values: CDR1 MNHNY, CDR2 SVGAGI (reference sequence). CDR3 in amino acids: CASSYTPTVEAFF. Here the CDR3 DNA reads TGTGCCAGCAGTTACACTCCGACAGTTGAAGCTTTCTTT.

The chain employs TRBV28 and TRBJ2-4, with D possibly TRBD1 on 6 matching bases. CDR1 MDHEN and CDR2 SYDVKM come from the germline V gene. Trimming stripped 5 bases from V and 0 bases from J, with 11 bases between. This CDR3 spans 15 amino acids. CDR3 loop: CASSRDTLAKNIQYF. The CDR3 nucleotides read TGTGCCAGCAGTCGGGACACCTTAGCCAAAAACATTCAGTACTTC.

V and J are TRBV6-5 and TRBJ2-1; tentatively, D is TRBD2 (5 bases). CDR3 size: 12 residues. V lost 7 bases and J 9 bases, leaving 13 bases between the germline ends. The germline V gene has CDR1 MNHEY and CDR2 SVGAGI. CDR3: CASTQRVSEQFF. CDR3 bases: TGTGCCAGCACTCAGAGGGTTTCTGAGCAGTTCTTC.

V gene TRBV29-1 combines with J gene TRBJ1-4, with 8 positions matching TRBD1. Germline CDR1 SQVTM, CDR2 ANQGSEA. Trimming cost V 6 bases and J 8 bases; bases outside gene matches: 11. This CDR3 comprises 14 residues. CDR3 loop: CSVDWTGLGEKLFF. DNA of the CDR3: TGCAGCGTGGACTGGACAGGGCTCGGGGAAAAACTGTTTTTT.